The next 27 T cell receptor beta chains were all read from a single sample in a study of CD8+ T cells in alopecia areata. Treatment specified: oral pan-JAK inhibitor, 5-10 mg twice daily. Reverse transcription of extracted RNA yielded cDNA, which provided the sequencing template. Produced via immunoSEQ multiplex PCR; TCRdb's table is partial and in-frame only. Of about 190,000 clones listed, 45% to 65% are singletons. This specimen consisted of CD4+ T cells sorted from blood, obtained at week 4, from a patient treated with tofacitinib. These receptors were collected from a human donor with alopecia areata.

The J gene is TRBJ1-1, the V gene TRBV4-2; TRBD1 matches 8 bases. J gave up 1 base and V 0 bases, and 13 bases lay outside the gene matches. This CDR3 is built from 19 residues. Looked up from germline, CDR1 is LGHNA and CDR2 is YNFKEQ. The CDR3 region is CASSQEALIDRGKNTEAFF. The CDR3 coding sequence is TGTGCCAGCAGCCAAGAAGCCCTAATAGACAGGGGTAAGAACACTGAAGCTTTCTTT.

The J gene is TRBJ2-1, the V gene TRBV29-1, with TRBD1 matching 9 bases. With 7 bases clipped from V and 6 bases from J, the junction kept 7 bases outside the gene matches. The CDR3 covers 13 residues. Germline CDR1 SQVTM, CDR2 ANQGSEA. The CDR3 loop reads CSANRGLGNEQFF. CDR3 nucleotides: TGCAGCGCTAACAGGGGGCTGGGCAATGAGCAGTTCTTC.

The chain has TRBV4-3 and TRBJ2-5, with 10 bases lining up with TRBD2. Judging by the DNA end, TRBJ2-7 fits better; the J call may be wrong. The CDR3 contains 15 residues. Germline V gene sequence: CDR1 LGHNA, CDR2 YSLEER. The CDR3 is CASSQLSGRDYEQYF. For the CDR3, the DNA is TGCGCCAGCAGCCAACTAAGCGGGAGGGACTACGAGCAGTACTTC.

The CDR3 spells CSVGGEGLRAQYF. The CDR3 DNA reads TGCAGCGTAGGGGGGGAGGGCCTACGGGCCCAGTACTTC. This chain joins TRBV29-1 and TRBJ2-5; a weak D match, TRBD2 (7 bases). V lost 6 bases and J lost 9, with 20 bases in between. The CDR3 sequence is 13 residues long. The germline V gene has CDR1 SQVTM and CDR2 ANQGSEA.

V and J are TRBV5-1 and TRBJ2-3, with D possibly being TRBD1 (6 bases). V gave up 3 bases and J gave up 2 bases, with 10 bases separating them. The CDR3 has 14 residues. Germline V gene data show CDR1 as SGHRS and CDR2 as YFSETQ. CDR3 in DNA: TGCGCCAGCAGCTCGGACAGAGTCACAGATACGCAGTATTTT. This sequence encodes CASSSDRVTDTQYF.

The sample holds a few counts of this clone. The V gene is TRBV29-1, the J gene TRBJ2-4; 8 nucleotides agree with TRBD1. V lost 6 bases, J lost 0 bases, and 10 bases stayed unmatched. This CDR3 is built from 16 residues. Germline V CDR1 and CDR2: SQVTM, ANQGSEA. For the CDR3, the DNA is TGCAGCGTCGGACAGGGCACCCTTTCAGCCAAAAACATTCAGTACTTC. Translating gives CSVGQGTLSAKNIQYF.

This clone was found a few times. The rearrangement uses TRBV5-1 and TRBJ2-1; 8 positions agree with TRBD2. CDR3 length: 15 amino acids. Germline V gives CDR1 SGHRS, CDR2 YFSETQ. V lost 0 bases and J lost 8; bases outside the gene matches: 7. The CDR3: CASSLGERELHEQFF. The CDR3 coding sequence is TGCGCCAGCAGCTTGGGGGAGCGGGAGTTGCATGAGCAGTTCTTC.

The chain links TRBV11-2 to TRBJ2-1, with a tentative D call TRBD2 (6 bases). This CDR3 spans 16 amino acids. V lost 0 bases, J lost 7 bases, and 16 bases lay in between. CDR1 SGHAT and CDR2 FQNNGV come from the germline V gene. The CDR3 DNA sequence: TGTGCCAGCAGCTTAGATGTAGCGGTCGGGACGAATGAGCAGTTCTTC. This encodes CASSLDVAVGTNEQFF.

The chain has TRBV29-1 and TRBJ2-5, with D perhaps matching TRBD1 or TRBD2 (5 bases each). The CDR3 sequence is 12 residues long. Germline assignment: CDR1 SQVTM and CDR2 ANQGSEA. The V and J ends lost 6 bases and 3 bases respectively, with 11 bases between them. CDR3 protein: CSVDLGEETQYF. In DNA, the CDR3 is TGCAGCGTCGACTTGGGGGAAGAGACCCAGTACTTC.

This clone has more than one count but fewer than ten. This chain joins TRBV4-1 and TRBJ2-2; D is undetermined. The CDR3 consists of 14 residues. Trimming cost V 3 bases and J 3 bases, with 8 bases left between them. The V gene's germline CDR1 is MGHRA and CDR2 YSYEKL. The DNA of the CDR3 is TGCGCCAGCAGCCAGGTGACCGACACCGGGGAGCTGTTTTTT. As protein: CASSQVTDTGELFF.

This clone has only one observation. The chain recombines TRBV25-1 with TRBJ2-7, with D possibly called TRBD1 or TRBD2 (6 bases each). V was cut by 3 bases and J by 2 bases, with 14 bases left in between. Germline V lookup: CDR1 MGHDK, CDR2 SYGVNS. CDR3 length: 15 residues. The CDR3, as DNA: TGTGCCAGCAGTGATGGGGGGCTCCGAGCCTACGAGCAGTACTTC. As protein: CASSDGGLRAYEQYF.

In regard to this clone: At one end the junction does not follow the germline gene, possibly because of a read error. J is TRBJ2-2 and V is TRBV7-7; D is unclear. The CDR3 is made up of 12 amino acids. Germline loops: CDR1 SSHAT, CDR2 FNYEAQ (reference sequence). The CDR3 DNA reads TGTGCTAGCAGCTTACCAGGCGGGGAGCTGTTTTTT. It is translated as CASSLPGGELFF.

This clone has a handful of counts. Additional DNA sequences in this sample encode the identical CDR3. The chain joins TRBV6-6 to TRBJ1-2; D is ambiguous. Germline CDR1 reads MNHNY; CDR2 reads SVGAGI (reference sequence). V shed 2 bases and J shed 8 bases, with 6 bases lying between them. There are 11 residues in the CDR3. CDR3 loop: CASSYGLGYTF. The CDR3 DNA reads TGTGCCAGCAGTTACGGCCTCGGCTACACCTTC.

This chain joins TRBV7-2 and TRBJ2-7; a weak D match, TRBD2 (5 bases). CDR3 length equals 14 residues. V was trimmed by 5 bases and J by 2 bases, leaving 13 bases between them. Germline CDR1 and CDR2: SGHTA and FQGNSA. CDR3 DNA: TGTGCCAGCAGCCCTTCAGCGGTTACCTACGAGCAGTACTTC. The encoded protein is CASSPSAVTYEQYF.

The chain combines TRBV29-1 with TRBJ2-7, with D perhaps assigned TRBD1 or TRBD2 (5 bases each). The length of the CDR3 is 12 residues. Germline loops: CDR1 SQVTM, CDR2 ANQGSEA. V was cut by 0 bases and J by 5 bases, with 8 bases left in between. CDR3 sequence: CSVEEGVNEQYF. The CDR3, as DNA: TGCAGCGTTGAAGAGGGGGTTAACGAGCAGTACTTC.

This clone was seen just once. CDR3 region: CASSLVAGVGTQYF. The CDR3 region has the DNA TGTGCCAGCAGCTTAGTTGCAGGGGTGGGGACCCAGTACTTC. The chain joins TRBV11-2 to TRBJ2-5, with D possibly TRBD1 on 6 matching bases. The germline V gene encodes CDR1 SGHAT and CDR2 FQNNGV. The V and J ends lost 1 base and 7 bases respectively, with 13 bases between them. This CDR3 comprises 14 residues.

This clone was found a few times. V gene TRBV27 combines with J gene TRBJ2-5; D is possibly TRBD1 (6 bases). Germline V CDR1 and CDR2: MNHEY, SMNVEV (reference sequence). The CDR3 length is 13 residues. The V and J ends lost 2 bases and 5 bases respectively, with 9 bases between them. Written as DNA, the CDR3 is TGTGCCAGCAGTTTACTCAGGGGTGAGACCCAGTACTTC. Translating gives CASSLLRGETQYF.

The CDR3 DNA reads TGCAGCGTTTGCAGGGGGGTGAACACTGAAGCTTTCTTT. This translates into CSVCRGVNTEAFF. The chain employs TRBV29-1 and TRBJ1-1, with TRBD1 matching 7 bases. Germline assignment: CDR1 SQVTM and CDR2 ANQGSEA. J lost 0 bases, V lost 5 bases, and 3 bases had no gene match. The CDR3 has 13 residues. Complete variable domain (other parts from reference TRBV29-1 and TRBJ1-1): SAVISQKPSRDICQRGTSLTIQCQVDSQVTMMFWYRQQPGQSLTLIATANQGSEATYESGFVIDKFPISRPNLTFSTLTVSNMSPEDSSIYLCSVCRGVNTEAFFGQGTRLTVV.

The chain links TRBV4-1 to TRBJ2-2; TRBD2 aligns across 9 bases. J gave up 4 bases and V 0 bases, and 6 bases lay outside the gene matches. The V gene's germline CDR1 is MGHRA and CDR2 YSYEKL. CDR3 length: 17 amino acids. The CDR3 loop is CASSQDFPTSGTGELFF. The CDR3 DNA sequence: TGCGCCAGCAGCCAAGATTTTCCGACTAGCGGCACCGGGGAGCTGTTTTTT.

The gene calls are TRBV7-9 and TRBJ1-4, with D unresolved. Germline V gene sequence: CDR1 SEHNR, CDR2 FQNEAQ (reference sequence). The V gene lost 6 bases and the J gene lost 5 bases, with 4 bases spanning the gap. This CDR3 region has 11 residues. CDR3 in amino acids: CASSLNEKLFF. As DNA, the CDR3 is TGTGCCAGCAGTCTCAATGAAAAACTGTTTTTT.

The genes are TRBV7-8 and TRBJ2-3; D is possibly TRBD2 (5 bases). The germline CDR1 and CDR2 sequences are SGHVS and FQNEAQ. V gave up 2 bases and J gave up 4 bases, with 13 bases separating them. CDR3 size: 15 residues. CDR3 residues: CASSLIAPNSDTQYF. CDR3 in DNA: TGTGCCAGCAGCTTAATAGCGCCGAATTCAGATACGCAGTATTTT. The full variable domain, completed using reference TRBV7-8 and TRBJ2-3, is GAGVSQSPRYKVAKRGQDVALRCDPISGHVSLFWYQQALGQGPEFLTYFQNEAQLDKSGLPSDRFFAERPEGSVSTLKIQRTQQEDSAVYLCASSLIAPNSDTQYFGPGTRLTVL.

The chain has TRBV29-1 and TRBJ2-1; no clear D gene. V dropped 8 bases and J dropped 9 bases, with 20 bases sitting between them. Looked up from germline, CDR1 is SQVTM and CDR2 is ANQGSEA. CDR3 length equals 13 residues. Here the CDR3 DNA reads TGCAGCTTAAGGAGTCTCCCCCACAGTGAGCAGTTCTTC. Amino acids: CSLRSLPHSEQFF.

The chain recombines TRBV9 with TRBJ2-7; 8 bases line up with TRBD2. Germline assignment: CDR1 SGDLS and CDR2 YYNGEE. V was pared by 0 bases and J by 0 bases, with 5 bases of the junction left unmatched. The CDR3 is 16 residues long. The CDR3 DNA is TGTGCCAGCAGCGTAGGACTAGCGCGAAGCTCCTACGAGCAGTACTTC. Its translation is CASSVGLARSSYEQYF.

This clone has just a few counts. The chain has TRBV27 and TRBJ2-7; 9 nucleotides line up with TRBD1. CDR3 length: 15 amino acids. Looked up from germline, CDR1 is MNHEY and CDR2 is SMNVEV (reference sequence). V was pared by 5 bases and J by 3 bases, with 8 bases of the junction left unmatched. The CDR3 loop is CASSKRTGADYEQYF. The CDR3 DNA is TGTGCCAGCAGTAAACGGACAGGGGCCGACTACGAGCAGTACTTC.

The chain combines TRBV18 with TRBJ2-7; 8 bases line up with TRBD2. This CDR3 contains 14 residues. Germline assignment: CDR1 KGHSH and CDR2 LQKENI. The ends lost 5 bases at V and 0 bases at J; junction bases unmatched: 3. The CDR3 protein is CASSISGSSYEQYF. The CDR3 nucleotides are TGTGCCAGCTCAATCAGCGGGAGCTCCTACGAGCAGTACTTC.

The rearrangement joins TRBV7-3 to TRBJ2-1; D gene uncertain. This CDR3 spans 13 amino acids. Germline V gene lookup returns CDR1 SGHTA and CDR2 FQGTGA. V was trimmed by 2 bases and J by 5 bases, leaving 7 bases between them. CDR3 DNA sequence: TGTGCCAGCAGCTTAGGGCTGAACAATGAGCAGTTCTTC. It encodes CASSLGLNNEQFF.

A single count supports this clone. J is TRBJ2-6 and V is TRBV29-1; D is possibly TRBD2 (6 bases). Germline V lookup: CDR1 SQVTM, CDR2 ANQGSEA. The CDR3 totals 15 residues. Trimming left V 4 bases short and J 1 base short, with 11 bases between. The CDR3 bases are TGCAGCGTTGCCTCGGGGGATTCTGGGGCCAACGTCCTGACTTTC. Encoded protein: CSVASGDSGANVLTF.